The present entry profiles one T cell receptor beta chain with its context. The CDR3 loop spans 16 amino acids. Germline V lookup: CDR1 SEHNR, CDR2 FQNEAQ (reference sequence). Trimming took off 5 bases at V and 3 bases at J, with 16 bases between the two ends. The data are from a study of blood T cell repertoires in COVID-19. This table comes from immunoSEQ multiplex PCR, and its TCRdb copy is limited to in-frame clones, with some not included. The data hold about 140,000 clones, with around 86% observed a single time. The chain joins TRBV7-9 to TRBJ1-4, with D hard to call. This receptor was taken from a woman older than 75 with acute or convalescent COVID-19. What was sequenced was peripheral blood. The CDR3 loop reads CASSPEKAVANEKLFF. CDR3 in DNA: TGTGCCAGCAGCCCCGAAAAAGCTGTGGCTAATGAAAAACTGTTTTTT.